The 15 T cell receptor beta chains below were found in one sample sequenced in a study of identical twins. Via MiXCR, TCRdb re-called the 5' RACE reads, giving one row per CDR3 protein. The sample includes 420,000 or so distinct CDR3 sequences, about 18% of them seen just once. The sample taken for sequencing was naive T cells sorted from blood. The origin of the receptors is a man between 50 and 59 years old in good health.

The V and J genes are TRBV5-1 and TRBJ2-1, with 8 bases lining up with TRBD1. V gave up 0 bases and J gave up 8 bases; unmatched junction bases: 4. Germline CDR1 reads SGHRS; CDR2 reads YFSETQ. CDR3 size: 14 residues. In DNA, the CDR3 is TGCGCCAGCAGCTTGGACAGGGGGAACGATGAGCAGTTCTTC. It codes for CASSLDRGNDEQFF.

J is TRBJ2-1 and V is TRBV7-6; TRBD1 or TRBD2 may be the D gene (5 bases each). Looked up from germline, CDR1 is SGHVS and CDR2 is FNYEAQ. V lost 3 bases, J lost 6 bases, and 21 bases lay in between. The CDR3 totals 17 residues. CDR3: CASSFNSGTARFNEQFF. The CDR3 bases are TGTGCCAGCAGCTTTAACTCCGGGACCGCACGGTTCAATGAGCAGTTCTTC.

The chain couples TRBV27 to TRBJ2-7; tentatively, D is TRBD1 (6 bases). The CDR3 runs 13 residues. From germline, CDR1 is MNHEY and CDR2 SMNVEV (reference sequence). Trimming stripped 3 bases from V and 6 bases from J, with 12 bases between. The CDR3 coding sequence is TGTGCCAGCAGTTTTAACAGGGTAGGCGAGCAGTACTTC. As protein: CASSFNRVGEQYF.

The genes are TRBV20-1 and TRBJ2-1; 11 bases fit TRBD1. The CDR3 extends over 15 amino acids. V dropped 6 bases and J dropped 3; count of bases not matched to a gene: 7. The germline CDR1 and CDR2 sequences are DFQATT and SNEGSKA (reference sequence). CDR3 DNA: TGCAGTGCGGGCCGGGACAGGGGGGTCTACAATGAGCAGTTCTTC. Translating gives CSAGRDRGVYNEQFF.

V gene TRBV3-1 combines with J gene TRBJ2-4, with D possibly TRBD2 on 6 matching bases. The CDR3 length is 17 residues. The germline V and J ends were trimmed by 2 bases and 2 bases, with 16 bases remaining between them. CDR1 LGHDT and CDR2 YNNKEL come from the germline V gene (reference sequence). Here the CDR3 DNA reads TGTGCCAGCAGCCAACCCTCGGGGGTAGGGTCCAAAAACATTCAGTACTTC. Translated: CASSQPSGVGSKNIQYF.

This clonotype was recorded at least ten times. The chain couples TRBV4-2 to TRBJ2-5, with a weak D call TRBD2 (5 bases). The length of the CDR3 is 19 residues. Germline V gene lookup returns CDR1 LGHNA and CDR2 YNFKEQ. With 1 base removed from V and 2 bases from J, the gap between germline ends came to 23 bases. The CDR3 DNA reads as TGTGCCAGCAGCCAAGGAGTCGTTCGGCCGGTGAGCGGACAAGAGACCCAGTACTTC. Translating gives CASSQGVVRPVSGQETQYF.

This clonotype was counted between two and nine times. The chain is built from TRBV5-1 and TRBJ2-3, with 13 bases that match TRBD2. V lost 4 bases, J lost 4 bases, and 6 bases stayed unmatched. This CDR3 is built from 16 residues. Germline V gene lookup returns CDR1 SGHRS and CDR2 YFSETQ. The CDR3 region has the DNA TGCGCCAGCAGCCCAGGGACTAGCGGGATTGCAGATACGCAGTATTTT. Translating it yields CASSPGTSGIADTQYF. The full variable domain, rest sourced from reference TRBV5-1 and TRBJ2-3, is KAGVTQTPRYLIKTRGQQVTLSCSPISGHRSVSWYQQTPGQGLQFLFEYFSETQRNKGNFPGRFSGRQFSNSRSEMNVSTLELGDSALYLCASSPGTSGIADTQYFGPGTRLTVL.

This clonotype came up many times. The V and J genes are TRBV5-1 and TRBJ1-4; no clear D gene. The CDR3 covers 15 residues. Germline values: CDR1 SGHRS, CDR2 YFSETQ. V lost 3 bases and J lost 0, with 9 bases in between. Here the CDR3 reads CASSYGTTTNEKLFF. CDR3 DNA: TGCGCCAGCAGCTATGGAACTACAACTAATGAAAAACTGTTTTTT.

This clonotype was detected many times. The CDR3 DNA follows: TGTGCCAGCAGTTGGTTGAAGGCTGTCAGAGACGAGCAGTACTTC. This gives the protein CASSWLKAVRDEQYF. The rearrangement uses TRBV28 and TRBJ2-7; D is unclear. CDR1 is MDHEN, CDR2 SYDVKM, per germline. This CDR3 spans 15 amino acids. V dropped 4 bases and J dropped 5 bases, with 18 bases sitting between them.

In its sample, this clonotype was seen many times. The chain has TRBV20-1 and TRBJ2-5; no reliable D call. Germline loops: CDR1 DFQATT, CDR2 SNEGSKA (reference sequence). The V end was cut by 6 bases, the J end by 7 bases, with 18 bases between. This CDR3 is built from 13 residues. The CDR3 region has the DNA TGCAGTGCCACGCGTAGTAGTCCTGGGACCCAGTACTTC. Amino acid sequence: CSATRSSPGTQYF.

This clonotype has a count of ten or more. The chain has TRBV28 and TRBJ2-3; 10 bases align to TRBD2. The V gene's germline CDR1 is MDHEN and CDR2 SYDVKM. The CDR3 is 15 amino acids. J gave up 2 bases and V 8 bases, and 7 bases lay outside the gene matches. CDR3 loop: CASGRAGGPTDTQYF. The CDR3 DNA reads as TGTGCCAGCGGGCGAGCGGGAGGGCCCACAGATACGCAGTATTTT.

In its sample, this clonotype was seen a few times. This chain connects TRBV6-2 or TRBV6-3 to TRBJ2-1; no clear D. Germline assignment: CDR1 MNHEY and CDR2 SVGEGT. With 8 bases removed from V and 4 bases from J, the gap between germline ends came to 12 bases. The CDR3 extends over 13 amino acids. CDR3 loop: CASEPWGYNEQFF. Written as DNA, the CDR3 is TGTGCCAGCGAGCCCTGGGGTTACAATGAGCAGTTCTTC.

The CDR3 here is CASSPPRRLAGGRRGGHEQFF. In DNA, the CDR3 is TGTGCCAGCAGCCCCCCGAGGAGACTAGCGGGGGGGCGCAGGGGAGGACATGAGCAGTTCTTC. The genes are TRBV6-2 or TRBV6-3 and TRBJ2-1; 14 nucleotides line up with TRBD2. Unmatched junction bases numbered 24, after V lost 6 bases and J lost 8 bases. This CDR3 comprises 21 residues. Germline assignment: CDR1 MNHEY and CDR2 SVGEGT.

This clonotype was observed at least ten times. The chain combines TRBV29-1 with TRBJ2-3; D remains unclear. With 4 bases removed from V and 2 bases from J, the gap between germline ends came to 10 bases. Germline-derived CDR1 and CDR2 are SQVTM and ANQGSEA. The CDR3 totals 13 residues. The CDR3 DNA follows: TGCAGCGTTGCCCGGCGGCTCACAGATACGCAGTATTTT. Protein product: CSVARRLTDTQYF.

In this sample, this clonotype turned up many times. The chain combines TRBV29-1 with TRBJ2-5, with D tentatively TRBD2 (5 bases). This CDR3 comprises 12 residues. Germline-derived CDR1 and CDR2 are SQVTM and ANQGSEA. The CDR3 reads CSARGGGETQYF. CDR3 sequence (DNA): TGCAGTGCTAGAGGTGGAGGAGAGACCCAGTACTTC.